This T cell receptor beta chain was captured by sequencing in a study of cytomegalovirus exposure and HLA in healthy donors. Study-wide points: Later analysis placed DRB1 highest and HLA-C lowest in TCR association rates, which differed by HLA locus. The HLA-A and HLA-B alleles of most subjects were reportedly predicted accurately from TCR beta sequences.

Unrecorded immune exposure was likely among donors, who were nominally healthy when sampled. On this clone itself: Its antigen is as yet unknown.

The V gene lost 0 bases and the J gene lost 0 bases, with 9 bases spanning the gap. The CDR3 sequence is 15 residues long. Looked up from germline, CDR1 is SGHDT and CDR2 is YYEEEE. The PCR was carried out with 60 Vbeta primers and 13 Jbeta primers. Profiled with immunoSEQ multiplex PCR; TCRdb holds only in-frame clones, not every one. The table records over 150,000 clones, roughly 80% of them present only once. The chain is built from TRBV5-6 and TRBJ1-1; D remains unclear. The sequence came from a woman in her twenties or thirties in good health and CMV-seropositive. Sequences were obtained from PBMCs. In DNA form, the CDR3 reads TGTGCCAGCAGCTTGGGCAGTCTCATGAACACTGAAGCTTTCTTT. Encoded protein: CASSLGSLMNTEAFF.